The entry below describes one T cell receptor beta chain. Germline CDR1 LNHDA, CDR2 SQIVND (reference sequence). The CDR3 extends over 15 amino acids. The germline V and J ends were trimmed by 7 bases and 0 bases, with 13 bases remaining between them. TCRdb's table, derived via immunoSEQ multiplex PCR, lists solely in-frame clones and lacks some. Here the sample spans more than 140,000 clones, around 91% being singletons. This sample stems from a study of T cell responses to AZD1222 COVID-19 vaccine. V usage is TRBV19 and J usage is TRBJ2-4, with D perhaps matching TRBD2 (6 bases). The source of this sequence is an adult in good health. The sequences come from peripheral blood, collected on day 0 of AZD1222 vaccination. The CDR3 loop is CASKVSGEAKNIQYF. CDR3 DNA: TGTGCCAGTAAAGTTTCGGGGGAAGCCAAAAACATTCAGTACTTC.